This T cell receptor (beta chain) derives from a study of cytomegalovirus exposure and HLA in healthy donors. The PCR employed 60 Vbeta primers together with 13 Jbeta primers. Sequencing was performed with immunoSEQ multiplex PCR; in TCRdb, only in-frame clones are kept and a portion is missing. The repertoire includes some 180,000 clones, around 82% of them detected once, and 2.5% sits in the top ten. Overall study results and limits: Most TCR sequences showed up rarely, but some public TCRs showed up in many donors. Data from an earlier analysis indicated that most TCR beta V segments were productive either about 90% or about 30% of the time.

There are 17 residues in the CDR3. With 1 base removed from V and 5 bases from J, the gap between germline ends came to 17 bases. Germline assignment: CDR1 MGHRA and CDR2 YSYEKL. The sample holds a few counts of this clone. Its antigen is not known. The chain joins TRBV4-1 to TRBJ1-4; D is perhaps TRBD1 (6 bases). The receptor comes from a woman in her 30s in good health and CMV-seropositive. Sample: PBMCs. The CDR3 nucleotides are TGCGCCAGCAGCCAAGTGACCAGGGGTAGGGTAAATGAAAAACTGTTTTTT. It translates to CASSQVTRGRVNEKLFF.